These T cell receptor beta chains were read from a single sample in a study of neurological immune-mediated disorders. One entry per CDR3 protein results from TCRdb running MiXCR on the 5' RACE reads. Of some 87,000 distinct CDR3 sequences listed, roughly 13% are singletons. What was sequenced was PBMCs. Every receptor here comes from a female donor with HTLV-1-associated myelopathy (HAM/TSP). The CDR3 runs from the conserved cysteine through the conserved F or W. A D gene is named only where the DNA matches it firmly. Not all rows give a size; the values are once, few, many and, for expanded clones, a class.

>many|TRBJ2-7|.|TRBV5-1
TGCGCCAGCAGCTTGTGGGTGACAGAGTTATCCTACGAGCAGTACTTC
CASSLWVTELSYEQYF
>many|TRBJ1-1|.|TRBV6-5
TGTGCCAGCAGCTCAAATACGAACACTGAAGCTTTCTTT
CASSSNTNTEAFF
>few|TRBJ1-2|.|TRBV6-6
TGTGCCAGCAGCTACCAACTGGGTGACGCTGGCTACACCTTC
CASSYQLGDAGYTF
>many|TRBJ2-1|.|TRBV11-1
TGTGCCAGCAGCTTGGACAATGAGCAGTTCTTC
CASSLDNEQFF
>.|TRBJ2-2|.|TRBV12-3/TRBV12-4
TGTGCCATCAGTTTTTGGGTCACCGGGGAGCTGTTTTTT
CAISFWVTGELFF
>few|TRBJ2-1|.|TRBV5-8
TGTGCCAGCAGTCACGGGGTGGGCCGGTACAATGAGCAGTTCTTC
CASSHGVGRYNEQFF
>many|TRBJ2-7|.|TRBV20-1
TGCAGTGCACAAGACCAACTAGGAACCTACGAGCAGTACTTC
CSAQDQLGTYEQYF
>.|TRBJ2-7|.|TRBV18
TGTGCCAGCTCACCTGGGGGACGAAGCTCCTACGAGCAGTACTTC
CASSPGGRSSYEQYF
>many|TRBJ2-2|TRBD1|TRBV12-3/TRBV12-4
TGTGCCAGCAGCCTCGGGACAGGGGAAGCCGGGGAGCTGTTTTTT
CASSLGTGEAGELFF
>many|TRBJ2-1|TRBD1|TRBV10-3
TGTGCCATCAGTGAGCCGTCATCGTCGACCGGGACAGTCAATGAGCAGTTCTTC
CAISEPSSSTGTVNEQFF
>many|TRBJ1-5|.|TRBV10-3
TGTGCCATCAGTGAAGCATCCGGGCAGCCCCAGCATTTT
CAISEASGQPQHF
>many|TRBJ2-2|.|TRBV15
TGTGCCACCAGCAGAGAGTGGGCCAACACCGGGGAGCTGTTTTTT
CATSREWANTGELFF
>many|TRBJ2-1|TRBD2|TRBV27
TGTGCCAGCAGAAAAAGCGGGGGGGCCTACAATGAGCAGTTCTTC
CASRKSGGAYNEQFF
>many|TRBJ1-1|TRBD1|TRBV6-2/TRBV6-3
TGTGCCAGCAGTGACAGGGGTCGGGACACTGAAGCTTTCTTT
CASSDRGRDTEAFF
>many|TRBJ2-5|TRBD2|TRBV9
TGTGCCAGCAGCCCCCCCCGGGGGGGCCTCGAGACCCAGTACTTC
CASSPPRGGLETQYF
>many|TRBJ1-2|.|TRBV3-1
TGTGCCAGCAGCCTCAGAGGCGGTTCCCCATTGGGCGGCTACACCTTC
CASSLRGGSPLGGYTF
>many|TRBJ1-1|.|TRBV12-3/TRBV12-4
TGTGCCAGCAGTCTACAGCTGAACACTGAAGCTTTCTTT
CASSLQLNTEAFF
>many|TRBJ2-5|.|TRBV7-2
TGTGCCAGCAGCTTAGTGGGAACTCAATCCCAAGAGACCCAGTACTTC
CASSLVGTQSQETQYF
>many|TRBJ2-7|TRBD1|TRBV4-2
TGTGCCAGCAGCCAAGAAGATCTTAGCGGGACAGGGGCCTACGAGCAGTACTTC
CASSQEDLSGTGAYEQYF
>.|TRBJ2-3|.|TRBV9
TGTGCCAGCAAGCCTGCCCCAGACAGACATACGCAGTATTTT
CASKPAPDRHTQYF
>many|TRBJ2-1|.|TRBV29-1
TGCAGCGTTGAAGATGGGTTGTGGTCCTACAATGAGCAGTTCTTC
CSVEDGLWSYNEQFF
>many|TRBJ2-2|.|TRBV12-3/TRBV12-4
TGTGCCAGCAGACGGACAGGGGAGCTGTTTTTT
CASRRTGELFF
>.|TRBJ2-1|.|TRBV5-1
TGCGCCAGCAGCTTTGTGGACAATGAGCAGCTCTTC
CASSFVDNEQLF
>many|TRBJ1-1|.|TRBV12-3/TRBV12-4
TGTGCCAGCAGTTTGGACACTGAAGCTTTCTTT
CASSLDTEAFF
>many|TRBJ2-7|TRBD1|TRBV7-9
TGTGCCAGCAGCGAGACAGGGGTCCTCTACGAGCAGTACTTC
CASSETGVLYEQYF
>.|TRBJ2-3|.|TRBV14
TGTGCCAGCAGCCGCAGGACGACGACCTCAGATACGCAGTATTTT
CASSRRTTTSDTQYF
>many|TRBJ2-7|TRBD1|TRBV7-9
TGTGCCAGCAGCCTGGACAGGGGTATCCACGAGCAGTACTTC
CASSLDRGIHEQYF
>many|TRBJ2-2|.|TRBV27
TGTGCCAGCAGTTTGGATGTTTACACCGGGGAGCTGTTTTTT
CASSLDVYTGELFF
>many|TRBJ1-1|.|TRBV5-1
TGCGCCAGCAGTTTAGGACAAACTTACACTGAAGCTTTCTTT
CASSLGQTYTEAFF
>many|TRBJ2-3|.|TRBV14
TGTGCCAGCAGCCAAGTCAGCACAGATACGCAGTATTTT
CASSQVSTDTQYF
>many|TRBJ2-1|.|TRBV11-2
TGTGCCAGCAGCTTGGGGGGTATTACAATCGACGAGCAGTTCTTC
CASSLGGITIDEQFF
>many|TRBJ2-1|.|TRBV6-2/TRBV6-3
TGTGCCAGCAGTTACTCTCCTTCTGGGGAACTTTACAATGAGCAGTTCTTC
CASSYSPSGELYNEQFF
>many|TRBJ2-7|.|TRBV2
TGTGCCAGCAGCTCGGATATTCCAAAGCCCCACGAGCAGTACTTC
CASSSDIPKPHEQYF
>many|TRBJ2-1|.|TRBV5-1
TGCGCCAGCAGCTTGTGGTCAGACGGTAATGAGCAGTTCTTC
CASSLWSDGNEQFF
>many|TRBJ2-7|.|TRBV29-1
TGCAGCGTTGAATTGGGGTCCTACGAGCAGTACTTC
CSVELGSYEQYF
>many|TRBJ2-3|.|TRBV20-1
TGCAGTGCTAGAGACGCGGGGGCCACAGATACGCAGTATTTT
CSARDAGATDTQYF
>many|TRBJ2-1|.|TRBV27
TGTGCCAGCAGTCCGAGCACGGGGGACTCCTACAATGAGCAGTTCTTC
CASSPSTGDSYNEQFF
>many|TRBJ2-7|.|TRBV27
TGTGCCAGCAGTTTAGTTGTCCCAGGGTCCTACGAGCAGTACTTC
CASSLVVPGSYEQYF
>many|TRBJ1-2|.|TRBV9
TGTGCCAGCAGCGTAGCAGGGGCGGGCGGCTACACCTTC
CASSVAGAGGYTF
>many|TRBJ2-7|TRBD2|TRBV7-2
TGTGCCAGCAGCCCACTAACTAGCGGGGGCTCCTACGAGCAGTACTTC
CASSPLTSGGSYEQYF